A selection of T cell receptor beta chains follows, all from one sample in a study of cytomegalovirus exposure and HLA in healthy donors. Profiling relied on immunoSEQ multiplex PCR, and the TCRdb table lists in-frame clones only, not all of them. The listing records tens of thousands of clones. The sample was PBMCs. The receptors derive from a man in his fifties or sixties in good health and CMV-seropositive. CDR3s leave out the opening cysteine and the closing phenylalanine or tryptophan.

CDR3	V	J
ASSRDLAGGSGELF	TRBV5-4	TRBJ2-2
ASSLGAGYNEQF	TRBV5-1	TRBJ2-1
ASRQYNSPLH	TRBV6-5	TRBJ1-6
ASSLTSGSLHEQF	TRBV7-2	TRBJ2-1
SGGWGDIQY	TRBV20-1	TRBJ2-4
AISPVRGVAGTDTQY	TRBV10-3	TRBJ2-3
ASSRGISGSTEAF	TRBV7-2	TRBJ1-1
ASSPFTSGVQETQY	TRBV4-2	TRBJ2-5
ASSQERSGSLYEQY	TRBV4-3	TRBJ2-7
ASSLGALSVDEQF	TRBV7-2	TRBJ2-1
AWSVGLLNTEAF	TRBV30	TRBJ1-1
ASSLGGGPETQY	TRBV13	TRBJ2-5
ASGLTVWPQH	TRBV12-5	TRBJ1-5
ASSPGLAAYEQY	TRBV19	TRBJ2-7
ASSSDYTEAF	TRBV18	TRBJ1-1
ASSPLQGNTEAF	TRBV18	TRBJ1-1
ASSPFLAGDSNEQF	TRBV5-4	TRBJ2-1
ASSGGTRSLYGYT	TRBV2	TRBJ1-2
ASIMTGPNTEAF	TRBV6-1	TRBJ1-1
ASSPGLIGNTIY	TRBV11-3	TRBJ1-3
AISARTTLSYEQY	TRBV10-3	TRBJ2-7
AWRTPPRGGREGGYT	TRBV30	TRBJ1-2
ASSLTQGRLGQF	TRBV11-3	TRBJ2-1
SADRGYGYT	TRBV29-1	TRBJ1-2
ASSDRVTGGGYT	TRBV2	TRBJ1-2
ASSVVGVGTSGSDNEQF	TRBV9	TRBJ2-1
ASSLEDTARLRGYT	TRBV5-4	TRBJ1-2
ASSLRTSYNEQF	TRBV13	TRBJ2-1
ASSWGGDQPQH	TRBV18	TRBJ1-5
ASSYSRLAGNIQY	TRBV6-6	TRBJ2-4
ASNVGKQTGELF	TRBV19	TRBJ2-2
ASSWEGSQPQH	TRBV5-1	TRBJ1-5
ASSRSGQGFLWNTIY	TRBV11-2	TRBJ1-3
ASSYASYGYT	TRBV28	TRBJ1-2
ASSQVGRTYNEQF	TRBV4-3	TRBJ2-1
AWIDRTGTAEKLF	TRBV30	TRBJ1-4
ASGSGRAYNEQF	TRBV18	TRBJ2-1
ASSQELPPGHQAF	TRBV4-3	TRBJ1-1
ASSPDRVGGQPQH	TRBV18	TRBJ1-5
ASQTGTSGSGEQF	TRBV5-1	TRBJ2-1
SARTGETEAF	TRBV29-1	TRBJ1-1
ASSDPGLLNTEAF	TRBV6-1	TRBJ1-1
ASTQLGTGELF	TRBV21-1	TRBJ2-2
ASSPYGANYGYT	TRBV5-4	TRBJ1-2
ASSLGLAGFQETQY	TRBV5-5	TRBJ2-5